Listed below are T cell receptor beta chains from one sample, sequenced in a study of lymphopenia after photon versus proton radiotherapy. Using immunoSEQ multiplex PCR, the repertoire was profiled, and TCRdb retains in-frame clones only, with some absent. The sample contains more than 50,000 clones, around 83% of which appear only once. The sequencing used peripheral blood, collected from a patient treated with photon-based radiotherapy. The receptors stem from a middle-aged man with gastric cancer. Each CDR3 is given with its conserved first and last residue. Fields, in order: J gene, V gene, CDR3 protein.

J gene: TRBJ1-2; V gene: TRBV7-9; CDR3 protein: CASSLALGNGYTF
J gene: TRBJ1-1; V gene: TRBV12-5; CDR3 protein: CASGIRQEWPFF
J gene: TRBJ2-7; V gene: TRBV6-1; CDR3 protein: CASSEGYSYEQYF
J gene: TRBJ1-5; V gene: TRBV25-1; CDR3 protein: CASSEYFNQPQHF
J gene: TRBJ1-4; V gene: TRBV5-3; CDR3 protein: CARSLRGRGEKLFF
J gene: TRBJ1-1; V gene: TRBV5-1; CDR3 protein: CASSLDGQAGTEAFF
J gene: TRBJ2-7; V gene: TRBV19; CDR3 protein: CASSPSTGAYEQYF
J gene: TRBJ2-7; V gene: TRBV7-9; CDR3 protein: CASSLGGPAGGREQYF
J gene: TRBJ1-5; V gene: TRBV28; CDR3 protein: CASSSGQARQPQHF
J gene: TRBJ2-2; V gene: TRBV11-3; CDR3 protein: CASSLDLGGSLEGTGELFF
J gene: TRBJ2-7; V gene: TRBV5-1; CDR3 protein: CASSLEPGAYEQYF
J gene: TRBJ2-2; V gene: TRBV4-1; CDR3 protein: CASSQPTSGRTGELFF
J gene: TRBJ2-1; V gene: TRBV18; CDR3 protein: CASSPSSRYNEQFF
J gene: TRBJ1-3; V gene: TRBV5-1; CDR3 protein: CASSLFTETGNTIYF
J gene: TRBJ2-4; V gene: TRBV19; CDR3 protein: CASSARDWKNIQYF
J gene: TRBJ1-2; V gene: TRBV30; CDR3 protein: CAWSTTGLYGYTF
J gene: TRBJ1-5; V gene: TRBV6-6; CDR3 protein: CASSYSTGGPNQPQHF
J gene: TRBJ2-5; V gene: TRBV28; CDR3 protein: CASKLQGKETQYF
J gene: TRBJ1-6; V gene: TRBV6-6; CDR3 protein: CASSPDREAFYSPLHF
J gene: TRBJ1-5; V gene: TRBV5-6; CDR3 protein: CASSWGRGNQPQHF
J gene: TRBJ1-2; V gene: TRBV5-4; CDR3 protein: CASSETGEGNYGYTF
J gene: TRBJ1-4; V gene: TRBV7-8; CDR3 protein: CASSPRRAEGEKLFF
J gene: TRBJ2-5; V gene: TRBV7-9; CDR3 protein: CASSLALLIASQETQYF
J gene: TRBJ1-6; V gene: TRBV2; CDR3 protein: CASSETNSPLHF
J gene: TRBJ1-4; V gene: TRBV12-5; CDR3 protein: CASGLAGAAGEKLFF
J gene: TRBJ1-5; V gene: TRBV19; CDR3 protein: CASTGLGSSKPQHF
J gene: TRBJ1-4; V gene: TRBV6-1; CDR3 protein: CASSPDRVNEKLFF
J gene: TRBJ2-1; V gene: TRBV7-9; CDR3 protein: CASSLEFRTAGGNEQFF
J gene: TRBJ2-6; V gene: TRBV11-3; CDR3 protein: CASSPGANVLTF
J gene: TRBJ2-5; V gene: TRBV7-6; CDR3 protein: CASSPSPSLQETQYF
J gene: TRBJ2-3; V gene: TRBV19; CDR3 protein: CAIRDRDDLDTQYF
J gene: TRBJ2-1; V gene: TRBV29-1; CDR3 protein: CSAVVDRGRTKPYNEQFF
J gene: TRBJ1-2; V gene: TRBV6-5; CDR3 protein: CASTQGGTGSLGYTF
J gene: TRBJ2-1; V gene: TRBV19; CDR3 protein: CASTSTSEQFF
J gene: TRBJ2-2; V gene: TRBV5-4; CDR3 protein: CASSQIPDRGNTGELFF
J gene: TRBJ2-5; V gene: TRBV28; CDR3 protein: CASRSGYNQETQYF
J gene: TRBJ2-3; V gene: TRBV7-2; CDR3 protein: CASSPALAVGADTQYF
J gene: TRBJ1-4; V gene: TRBV6-5; CDR3 protein: CASRFSTVEKLFF
J gene: TRBJ1-1; V gene: TRBV29-1; CDR3 protein: CSVGGWDTEAFF
J gene: TRBJ2-3; V gene: TRBV28; CDR3 protein: CASSSVWRPEGDTQYF
J gene: TRBJ2-7; V gene: TRBV6-1; CDR3 protein: CASRRDTSYEQYF
J gene: TRBJ2-1; V gene: TRBV18; CDR3 protein: CASSRDRVRDEQFF
J gene: TRBJ1-6; V gene: TRBV5-1; CDR3 protein: CASSSTGDPWGDNSPLHF
J gene: TRBJ2-1; V gene: TRBV30; CDR3 protein: CAWSGPKADEQFF
J gene: TRBJ2-5; V gene: TRBV5-1; CDR3 protein: CASSLDGGETQYF
J gene: TRBJ1-5; V gene: TRBV10-2; CDR3 protein: CASRGGPASPQHF
J gene: TRBJ2-1; V gene: TRBV30; CDR3 protein: CAWNPSRQGVPNEQFF
J gene: TRBJ2-5; V gene: TRBV6-6; CDR3 protein: CASRPQGGNQETQYF